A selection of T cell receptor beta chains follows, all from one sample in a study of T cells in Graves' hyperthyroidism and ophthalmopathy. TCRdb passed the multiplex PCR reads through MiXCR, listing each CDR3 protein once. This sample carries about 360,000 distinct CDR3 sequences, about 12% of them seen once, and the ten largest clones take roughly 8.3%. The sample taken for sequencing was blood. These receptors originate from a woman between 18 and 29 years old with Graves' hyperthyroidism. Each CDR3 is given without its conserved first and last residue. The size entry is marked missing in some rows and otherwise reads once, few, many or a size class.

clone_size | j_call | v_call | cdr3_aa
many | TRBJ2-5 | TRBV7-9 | ASSFFRTSGIETQY
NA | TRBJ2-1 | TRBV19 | VSRSTGAYNEQF
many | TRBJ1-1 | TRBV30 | ASDWDTEAF
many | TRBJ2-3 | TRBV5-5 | ASSFASGGRAADTQY
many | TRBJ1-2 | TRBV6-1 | ASSEALGGSYGYT
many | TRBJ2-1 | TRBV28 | ASIESRTPRDEQF
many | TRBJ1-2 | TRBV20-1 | RGRDRLGYT
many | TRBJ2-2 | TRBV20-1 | SAGGLAGIGELF
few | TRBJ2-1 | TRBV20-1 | SASNSPGTNEQF
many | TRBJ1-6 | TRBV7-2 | ASSLAPGAVNSPLH
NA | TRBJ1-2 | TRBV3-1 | ASSHYSGTGSYGYT
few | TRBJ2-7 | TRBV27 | ASSLGSEQY
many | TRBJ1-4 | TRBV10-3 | ATALSLYPTNEKLF
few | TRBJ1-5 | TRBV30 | AYSFGGNQPQH
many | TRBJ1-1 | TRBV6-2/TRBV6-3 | ASSPRQGGEFSTEAF
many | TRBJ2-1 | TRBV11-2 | ASSSPKRRGAVEQF
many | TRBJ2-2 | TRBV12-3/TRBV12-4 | ASSLTDTGELF
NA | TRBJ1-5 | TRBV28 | ASSRQGSFKPQH
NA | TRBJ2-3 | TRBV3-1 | ASSRILATDTQY
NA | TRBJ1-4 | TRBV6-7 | ASRQRCNEKLF
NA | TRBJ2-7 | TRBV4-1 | ASSQDSRPYEQY
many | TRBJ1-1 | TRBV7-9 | ASSWTGMGGIPEAF
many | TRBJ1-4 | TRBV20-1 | SASDPGGNNEKLF
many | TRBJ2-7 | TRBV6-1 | ASTDPNRASSYEQY